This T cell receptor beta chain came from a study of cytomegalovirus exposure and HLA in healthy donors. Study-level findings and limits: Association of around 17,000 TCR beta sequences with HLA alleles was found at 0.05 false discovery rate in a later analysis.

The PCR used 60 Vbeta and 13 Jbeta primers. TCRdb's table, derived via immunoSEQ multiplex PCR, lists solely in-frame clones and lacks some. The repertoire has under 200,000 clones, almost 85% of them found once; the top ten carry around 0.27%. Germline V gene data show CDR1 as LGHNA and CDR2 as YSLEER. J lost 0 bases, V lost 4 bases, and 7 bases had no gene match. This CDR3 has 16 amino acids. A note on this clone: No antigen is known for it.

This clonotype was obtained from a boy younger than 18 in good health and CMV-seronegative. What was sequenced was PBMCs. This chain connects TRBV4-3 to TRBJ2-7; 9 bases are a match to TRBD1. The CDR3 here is CASSPMLTGGSYEQYF. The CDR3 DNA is TGCGCCAGCAGCCCCATGCTGACAGGGGGCTCCTACGAGCAGTACTTC.